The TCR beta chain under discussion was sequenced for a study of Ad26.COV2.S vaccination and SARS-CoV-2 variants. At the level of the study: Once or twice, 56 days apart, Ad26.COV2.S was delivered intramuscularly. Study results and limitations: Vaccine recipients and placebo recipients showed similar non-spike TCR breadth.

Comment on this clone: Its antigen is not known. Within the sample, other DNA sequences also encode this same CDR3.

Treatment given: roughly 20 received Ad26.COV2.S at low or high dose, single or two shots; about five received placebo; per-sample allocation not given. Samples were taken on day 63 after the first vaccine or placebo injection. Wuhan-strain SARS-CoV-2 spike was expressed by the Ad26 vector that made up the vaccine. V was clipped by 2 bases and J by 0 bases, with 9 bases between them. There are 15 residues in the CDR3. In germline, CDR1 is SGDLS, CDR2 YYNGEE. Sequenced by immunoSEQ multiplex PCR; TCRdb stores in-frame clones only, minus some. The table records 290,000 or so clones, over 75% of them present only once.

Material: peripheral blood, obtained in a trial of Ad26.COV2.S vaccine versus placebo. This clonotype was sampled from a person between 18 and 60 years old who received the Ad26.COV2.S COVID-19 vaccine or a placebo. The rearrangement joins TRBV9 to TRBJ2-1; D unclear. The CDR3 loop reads CASSVVGSSYNEQFF. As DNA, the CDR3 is TGTGCCAGCAGCGTCGTCGGTAGCTCCTACAATGAGCAGTTCTTC. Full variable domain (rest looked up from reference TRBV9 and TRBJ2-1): DSGVTQTPKHLITATGQRVTLRCSPRSGDLSVYWYQQSLDQGLQFLIQYYNGEERAKGNILERFSAQQFPDLHSELNLSSLELGDSALYFCASSVVGSSYNEQFFGPGTRLTVL.